This is a list of T cell receptor beta chains from one sample in a study of blood T cell repertoires in COVID-19. Sequencing used immunoSEQ multiplex PCR; TCRdb keeps in-frame clones, though not all of them. The table shows more than 40,000 clones, with about 88% occurring only once. Source material: PBMCs or T cells enriched from blood (not recorded which). These receptors were collected from a woman between 50 and 59 years old who had recovered from COVID-19. Each CDR3 is given with its conserved first and last residue. Each record gives: D gene, J gene, clone size, V gene, CDR3 DNA, CDR3 protein. D genes are given only for firm matches. Rows may omit the clone size; those that give it use once, few, many or a size class.

- | TRBJ1-6 | - | TRBV12-3/TRBV12-4 | TGTGCCAGCAGGCAGAGGGAGGGACCCCTCCACTTT | CASRQREGPLHF
TRBD1 | TRBJ1-1 | - | TRBV19 | TGTGCCAGCGACAGGGTAGGGATGAACACTGAAGCTTTCTTT | CASDRVGMNTEAFF
- | TRBJ2-2 | once | TRBV18 | TGTGCCAGCTCACCGGTAGAGTTTCCCGGGGAGCTGTTTTTT | CASSPVEFPGELFF
- | TRBJ1-2 | - | TRBV11-2 | TGTGCCAGCAGCTTTTCCCCCTCGGGAGGGGACGACGGCTACACCTTC | CASSFSPSGGDDGYTF
- | TRBJ1-5 | once | TRBV19 | TGTGCCAGTAATTGGGGCAGTGGTAGTCAGCCCCAGCATTTT | CASNWGSGSQPQHF
- | TRBJ1-4 | - | TRBV19 | TGTGCCAGTAGTACACATACAACACAGGCTAATGAAAAACTGTTTTTT | CASSTHTTQANEKLFF
TRBD1 | TRBJ2-3 | - | TRBV28 | TGTGCCAGCAGTGCGACCGGACAGGGAACAGATACGCAGTATTTT | CASSATGQGTDTQYF
- | TRBJ1-2 | - | TRBV5-5 | TGTGCCAGCAGCTTGGAAGGAGGGCTTCAGACCTTC | CASSLEGGLQTF
- | TRBJ1-1 | - | TRBV18 | TGTGCCAGCTCACGAACGACAGCAAACACTGAAGCTTTCTTT | CASSRTTANTEAFF
- | TRBJ2-7 | - | TRBV5-1 | TGCGCCAGCAGCTTACTACTGACAGCCCCCTACGAGCAGTACTTC | CASSLLLTAPYEQYF
TRBD1 | TRBJ2-5 | - | TRBV5-4 | TGTGCCAGCAGAGGGGACAGAGGTTACCAAGAGACCCAGTACTTC | CASRGDRGYQETQYF
- | TRBJ1-1 | few | TRBV5-1 | TGCGCCAGCAGCTTGTCGACAGCTGAGAACACTGAAGCTTTCTTT | CASSLSTAENTEAFF
TRBD1 | TRBJ1-2 | - | TRBV18 | TGTGCCAGCTCACAAACTTATGGACAGGCGGCGGATGGCTACACCTTC | CASSQTYGQAADGYTF
- | TRBJ2-5 | - | TRBV7-2 | TGTGCCAGCAGCTTAGGCAGGGGAGAGACCCAGTACTTC | CASSLGRGETQYF
TRBD1 | TRBJ1-5 | few | TRBV4-3 | TGCGCCAGCAGCGTGGACAGGGGAGTTGGTCAGCCCCAGCATTTT | CASSVDRGVGQPQHF
TRBD2 | TRBJ2-7 | - | TRBV7-2 | TGTGCCAGCAGCCCCTCTAGCGGGAGGGCCTACGAGCAGTACTTC | CASSPSSGRAYEQYF
- | TRBJ2-3 | - | TRBV6-5 | TGTGCCGGCCAGGGGTTCCTTGCAGATACGCAGTATTTT | CAGQGFLADTQYF
TRBD2 | TRBJ2-1 | - | TRBV28 | TGTGCCAGCAGTTTCGGTCTAGCGGGATACAATGAGCAGTTCTTC | CASSFGLAGYNEQFF
TRBD1 | TRBJ2-3 | - | TRBV6-5 | TGTGCCAGCAGCTTACAGGGGGGCACAGATACGCAGTATTTT | CASSLQGGTDTQYF
TRBD1 | TRBJ1-1 | - | TRBV5-8 | TGTGCCAGCACCCGGACAGGGCGGAGTAACACTGAAGCTTTCTTT | CASTRTGRSNTEAFF
- | TRBJ1-3 | few | TRBV3-1/TRBV3-2 | TGTGCCAGCAGCCAAGTGCGTTCTGGAAACACCATATATTTT | CASSQVRSGNTIYF
TRBD1 | TRBJ2-2 | - | TRBV24-1 | TGTGCCACCAGTGATTTCGGGGACAGGAGAAGCCCCGGGGAGCTGTTTTTT | CATSDFGDRRSPGELFF
- | TRBJ2-3 | once | TRBV11-2 | TGTGCCAGCAGCCCTCAGCGGTCGGAGGTGGCAGATACGCAGTATTTT | CASSPQRSEVADTQYF
TRBD2 | TRBJ2-7 | once | TRBV19 | TGTGCCAGTAGTCTTATGCCTAGCGGGGCTAGGCGGATCTACGAGCAGTACTTC | CASSLMPSGARRIYEQYF
TRBD1 | TRBJ1-2 | - | TRBV5-1 | TGCGCCAGCAGCTTGGGCTCTCAACAGGGGGGCTATGGCTACACCTTC | CASSLGSQQGGYGYTF
TRBD1 | TRBJ1-1 | - | TRBV19 | TGTGCCAGCAGCTCACAGGGGGCGCAAGCTGAAGCTTTCTTT | CASSSQGAQAEAFF
TRBD2 | TRBJ2-3 | - | TRBV3-1/TRBV3-2 | TGTGCCAGCAGCCTAGCTAGCGGGAGGCGGAGAGATACGCAGTATTTT | CASSLASGRRRDTQYF
- | TRBJ1-3 | - | TRBV9 | TGTGCCAGCAGCGCCTCAACCAGCTCTGGAAACACCATATATTTT | CASSASTSSGNTIYF
TRBD1 | TRBJ2-3 | - | TRBV7-6 | TGTGCCAGCAGCACGACAGGGGGCCTGACAGATACGCAGTATTTT | CASSTTGGLTDTQYF
- | TRBJ1-2 | - | TRBV19 | TGTGCCAGTAGCCTAACCCCCGCACTGGTAGTCAACTATGGCTACACCTTC | CASSLTPALVVNYGYTF
- | TRBJ2-2 | - | TRBV27 | TGTGCCAGCAGACTTGGACAGGAGGGATATGACACCGGGGAGCTGTTTTTT | CASRLGQEGYDTGELFF
- | TRBJ2-1 | - | TRBV11-2 | TGTGCCAGCAGCTTTAACACACGGCGGAACAATGAGCAGTTCTTC | CASSFNTRRNNEQFF
TRBD1 | TRBJ1-3 | - | TRBV4-3 | TGCGCCAGCAGCCAAGGAGGTCTGACAGGGAGAAACACCATATATTTT | CASSQGGLTGRNTIYF
- | TRBJ1-5 | - | TRBV13 | TGTGCCAGCAGCTTAGCACGGAGCAATCAGCCCCAGCATTTT | CASSLARSNQPQHF
- | TRBJ1-3 | few | TRBV7-6 | TGTGCCAGCAGCTTACGTCCCCTCTCTGGAAACACCATATATTTT | CASSLRPLSGNTIYF
TRBD1 | TRBJ2-6 | - | TRBV6-2/TRBV6-3 | TGTGCCAGCAGTACAGGGACAGGGGTGAACGGGGCCAACGTCCTGACTTTC | CASSTGTGVNGANVLTF
- | TRBJ2-3 | - | TRBV14 | TGTGCCAGCAGCCGACAGGAAGGAACTACGCAGTATTTT | CASSRQEGTTQYF
TRBD1 | TRBJ2-7 | - | TRBV30 | TGTGCCTGGAGTGCTCGGGACAGGGGCCGCGATCGGTTTAGCGAGCAGTACTTC | CAWSARDRGRDRFSEQYF
- | TRBJ1-6 | - | TRBV7-2 | TGTGCCAGCAGCTTAGGTGTAGCAGAAGTAAATTCACCCCTCCACTTT | CASSLGVAEVNSPLHF
- | TRBJ1-2 | once | TRBV19 | TGTGCCAGTAGTCCACTGCGGGTTTCAGTCGATGGCTACACCTTC | CASSPLRVSVDGYTF
- | TRBJ1-1 | - | TRBV7-9 | TGTGCCAGCAGCTTGGGACAAACGAACACTGAAGCTTTCTTT | CASSLGQTNTEAFF
TRBD2 | TRBJ2-4 | - | TRBV6-1 | TGTGCCAGCAGTGATCTAGCGGGAGGGCCGAACATTCAGTACTTC | CASSDLAGGPNIQYF
- | TRBJ1-1 | - | TRBV28 | TGTGCCAGCAGTTTAGCCGCGAGGTTTAGTGGTGAAGCTTTCTTT | CASSLAARFSGEAFF
TRBD1 | TRBJ1-2 | - | TRBV18 | TGTGCCAGCTCAATCGGACAGGGCGGCTATGGCTACACCTTC | CASSIGQGGYGYTF
- | TRBJ2-3 | - | TRBV30 | TGTGCCTGGACTAGCTCAGATACGCAGTATTTT | CAWTSSDTQYF
TRBD1 | TRBJ1-5 | - | TRBV12-5 | TGTGCTAGTGGTTCGATGGACAGGCCTAATCAGCCCCAGCATTTT | CASGSMDRPNQPQHF
TRBD1 | TRBJ1-4 | - | TRBV27 | TGTGCCAGCAGTCGATTTCAAATGGACAGGGAAGATGAAAAACTGTTTTTT | CASSRFQMDREDEKLFF
- | TRBJ2-2 | - | TRBV27 | TGTGCCAGCGGGGGGGCGGTCACCGGGGAGCTGTTTTTT | CASGGAVTGELFF